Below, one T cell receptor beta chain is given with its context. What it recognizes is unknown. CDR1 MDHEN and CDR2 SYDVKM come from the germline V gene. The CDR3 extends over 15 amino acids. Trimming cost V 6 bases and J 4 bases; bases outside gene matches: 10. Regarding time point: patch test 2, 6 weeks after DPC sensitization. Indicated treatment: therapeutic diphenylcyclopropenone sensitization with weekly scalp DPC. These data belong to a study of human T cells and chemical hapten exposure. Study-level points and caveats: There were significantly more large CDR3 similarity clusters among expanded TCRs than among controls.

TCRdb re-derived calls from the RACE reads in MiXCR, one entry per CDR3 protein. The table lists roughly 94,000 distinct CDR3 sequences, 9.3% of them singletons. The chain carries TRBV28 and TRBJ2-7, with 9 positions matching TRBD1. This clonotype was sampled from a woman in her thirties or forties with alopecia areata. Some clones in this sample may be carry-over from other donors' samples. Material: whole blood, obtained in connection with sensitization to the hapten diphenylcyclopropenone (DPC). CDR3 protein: CASSPAGTGSYEQYF. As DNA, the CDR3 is TGTGCCAGCAGCCCCGCCGGGACAGGGAGTTACGAGCAGTACTTC.